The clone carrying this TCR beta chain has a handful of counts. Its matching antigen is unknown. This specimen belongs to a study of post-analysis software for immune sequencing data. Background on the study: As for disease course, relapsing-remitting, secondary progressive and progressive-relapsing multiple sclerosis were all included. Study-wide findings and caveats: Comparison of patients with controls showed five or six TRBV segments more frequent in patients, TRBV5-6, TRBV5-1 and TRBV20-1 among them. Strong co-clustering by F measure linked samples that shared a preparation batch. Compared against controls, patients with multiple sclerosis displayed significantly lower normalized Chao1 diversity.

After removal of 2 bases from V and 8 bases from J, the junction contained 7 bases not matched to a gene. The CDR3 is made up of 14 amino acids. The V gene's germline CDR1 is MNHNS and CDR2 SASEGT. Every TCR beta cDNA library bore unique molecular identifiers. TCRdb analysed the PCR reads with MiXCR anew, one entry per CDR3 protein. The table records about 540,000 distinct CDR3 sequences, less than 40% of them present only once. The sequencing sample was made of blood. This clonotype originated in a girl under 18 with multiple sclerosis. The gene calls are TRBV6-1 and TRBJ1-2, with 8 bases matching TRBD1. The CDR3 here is CASSERQGADGYTF. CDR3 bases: TGTGCCAGCAGTGAACGGCAGGGGGCGGACGGCTACACCTTC.